The clone carrying this T cell receptor (beta chain) was seen only once. From germline, CDR1 is MNHEY and CDR2 SVGAGI. V lost 2 bases to trimming and J lost 5 bases; unmatched junction nucleotides: 6. The CDR3 consists of 15 residues. TCRdb keeps only in-frame clones here, not all; method: immunoSEQ multiplex PCR. This sample has 76,000 or so clones, with 80% to 90% found just once. This sample stems from a study of OX40 agonist ivuxolimab in advanced cancers. The sequence derives from an adult with an advanced solid tumor such as melanoma, head and neck, liver or kidney cancer. The sequencing used CD4+ or CD8+ T cells sorted from blood, collected in a trial of the OX40 agonist ivuxolimab. The chain is built from TRBV6-5 and TRBJ1-1, with 9 bases lining up with TRBD1. CDR3 region: CASSYATGGRTEAFF. In DNA, the CDR3 is TGTGCCAGCAGTTACGCCACAGGGGGCCGGACTGAAGCTTTCTTT.